One sample yielded the 7 T cell receptor beta chains listed below, sequenced in a study of control samples from healthy donors and cancer patients. The table came from immunoSEQ multiplex PCR; TCRdb's copy has only in-frame clones and leaves some out. The sample holds 75,000 to 95,000 clones; about 88% are singletons and the top ten take around 5.7%. Material: blood. The source is a woman aged 45-60 years in good health.

This rearrangement joins TRBV30 to TRBJ1-2; 7 nucleotides align to TRBD1. This CDR3 has 14 amino acids. In germline, CDR1 is GTSNPN, CDR2 SVGIG (reference sequence). The ends lost 1 base at V and 4 bases at J; junction bases unmatched: 6. The CDR3 region is CAWSEGQTVYGYTF. The CDR3 nucleotides read TGTGCCTGGAGTGAGGGACAGACGGTCTATGGCTACACCTTC.

This clone was seen a single time. V and J are TRBV7-9 and TRBJ2-2; D may be TRBD1 (5 bases). The CDR3 is 15 amino acids. Trimming left V 5 bases short and J 1 base short, with 11 bases between. From germline, CDR1 is SEHNR and CDR2 FQNEAQ (reference sequence). The CDR3 loop reads CASSQETENTGELFF. The CDR3 DNA reads as TGTGCCAGCAGCCAGGAGACAGAGAACACCGGGGAGCTGTTTTTT.

V usage is TRBV4-1 and J usage is TRBJ1-2, with TRBD1 matching over 7 bases. The CDR3 sequence is 15 residues long. CDR1 and CDR2 from the germline V gene are MGHRA and YSYEKL. The trim removed 0 bases at V and 4 bases at J, leaving 5 bases unmatched. CDR3: CASSQDPRGFYGYTF. The CDR3 DNA reads TGCGCCAGCAGCCAAGATCCCAGGGGGTTCTATGGCTACACCTTC.

The chain links TRBV7-8 to TRBJ1-1; D perhaps matches TRBD1 (5 bases). Trimming took 7 bases from V and 7 from J, leaving 22 bases between them. Germline V gene sequence: CDR1 SGHVS, CDR2 FQNEAQ. The CDR3 consists of 15 residues. Here the CDR3 DNA reads TGTGCCAGCACCTCGCCTACAGGACCGACTATTGAAGCTTTCTTT. Its translation: CASTSPTGPTIEAFF.

This clone came up once. This sequence joins TRBV6-5 and TRBJ2-3; D is unresolved. Trimming cost V 0 bases and J 0 bases, with 4 bases left between them. The length of the CDR3 is 14 residues. The germline CDR1 and CDR2 sequences are MNHEY and SVGAGI. The CDR3 coding sequence is TGTGCCAGCAGTTACTCCCCTAGCACAGATACGCAGTATTTT. Residues: CASSYSPSTDTQYF.

V usage is TRBV5-1 and J usage is TRBJ1-1; D unresolved. This CDR3 contains 13 residues. The germline V gene encodes CDR1 SGHRS and CDR2 YFSETQ. With 1 base removed from V and 9 bases from J, the gap between germline ends came to 13 bases. The CDR3 sequence: CASSLWAGQKAFF. As DNA, the CDR3 is TGCGCCAGCAGCTTGTGGGCCGGGCAAAAAGCTTTCTTT.

The rearrangement joins TRBV6-5 to TRBJ1-5; weak D call: TRBD1 (6 bases). V was trimmed by 6 bases and J by 4 bases, leaving 16 bases between them. The CDR3 loop spans 15 amino acids. Germline CDR1 and CDR2: MNHEY and SVGAGI. CDR3 region: CASRAGEERNQPQHF. In nucleotides, the CDR3 is TGTGCCAGCAGGGCAGGGGAGGAGAGAAATCAGCCCCAGCATTTT.